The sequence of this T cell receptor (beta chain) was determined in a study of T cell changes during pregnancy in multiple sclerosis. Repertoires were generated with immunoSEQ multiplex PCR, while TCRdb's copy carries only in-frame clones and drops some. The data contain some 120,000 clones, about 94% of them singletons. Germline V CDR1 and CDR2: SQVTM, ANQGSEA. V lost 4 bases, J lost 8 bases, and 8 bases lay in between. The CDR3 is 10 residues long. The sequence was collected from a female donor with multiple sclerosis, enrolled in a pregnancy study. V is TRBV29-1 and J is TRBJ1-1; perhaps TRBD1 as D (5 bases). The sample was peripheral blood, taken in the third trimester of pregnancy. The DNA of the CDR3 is TGCAGCGTTGTGACAGTCGAAGCTTTCTTT. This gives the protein CSVVTVEAFF.